This T cell receptor (beta chain) derives from a study of cytomegalovirus exposure and HLA in healthy donors. Study as a whole: The 100 to 150 validation repertoires used the same platform as the 666 first-cohort repertoires, a later analysis reported.

The CDR3 consists of 15 residues. V was trimmed by 3 bases and J by 6 bases, leaving 15 bases between them. Germline CDR1 reads MNHNS; CDR2 reads SASEGT. Turning to this clone: The antigen remains unidentified.

Study observations and caveats: The tendency of first-cohort TCR clusters to co-occur in the 120 or so validation repertoires was the finding of a later analysis. The investigators catalogued some 150 TCR beta chains as cytomegalovirus-associated.

The donors were members of the validation cohort comprising some 120 subjects, separate from the approximately 670-subject first cohort. Data came from immunoSEQ multiplex PCR; TCRdb stores just in-frame clones and leaves some out. The sample shows over 75,000 clones, approximately 91% of them seen only once. The sequenced sample was PBMCs. J is TRBJ1-5 and V is TRBV6-1; possible D gene TRBD1, 6 bases. This sequence was found in a man aged 25 to 45 in good health and CMV-seronegative. CDR3 nucleotide sequence: TGTGCCAGCAGTGATACAGGGATCGTCAGTCAGCCCCAGCATTTT. Residues: CASSDTGIVSQPQHF.